This T cell receptor (beta chain) stems from a study of Tregs in tolerant kidney transplant recipients. Study-wide results and limits: Validation in larger populations is needed because few patients were studied. Tregs expanded with activated donor B cells seemed most donor-specific. Antigen-driven expansion was suggested because donor-specific Tregs expanded more than all Tregs in tolerant patients.

Assay used: immunoSEQ multiplex PCR; TCRdb lists only in-frame clones, some missing. The sample has approximately 50,000 clones, about 90% seen once. The CDR3 contains 13 residues. Per germline, CDR1 MNHNS and CDR2 SASEGT. Deletions cut 3 bases from V and 4 bases from J, with 9 bases between. A word on this clone: Its antigen is undetermined.

Related graft donors supplied nonmyeloablative bone marrow transplants, and mixed chimerism was transient. Specimen: CD8+ T cells from blood (PBMCs), collected 24 months after the transplant. This TCR was recovered from a human patient who received a combined kidney and bone marrow transplant. Some T cells may be provided by the graft donor. V and J are TRBV6-1 and TRBJ1-2; D gene unclear. The chain's CDR3 is CASSEAGFYGYTF. DNA for the CDR3: TGTGCCAGCAGTGAGGCGGGGTTCTATGGCTACACCTTC.